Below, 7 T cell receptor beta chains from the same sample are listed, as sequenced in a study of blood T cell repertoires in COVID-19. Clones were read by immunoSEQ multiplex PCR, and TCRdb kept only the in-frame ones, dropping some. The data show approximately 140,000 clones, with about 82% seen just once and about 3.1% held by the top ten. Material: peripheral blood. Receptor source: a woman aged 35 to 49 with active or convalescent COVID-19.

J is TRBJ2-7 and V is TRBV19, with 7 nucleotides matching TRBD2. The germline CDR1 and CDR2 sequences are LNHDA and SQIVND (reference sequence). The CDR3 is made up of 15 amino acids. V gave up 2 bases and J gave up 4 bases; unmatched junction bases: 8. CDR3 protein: CASSISRGGGYEQYF. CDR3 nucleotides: TGTGCCAGTAGTATATCCCGCGGGGGAGGGTACGAGCAGTACTTC.

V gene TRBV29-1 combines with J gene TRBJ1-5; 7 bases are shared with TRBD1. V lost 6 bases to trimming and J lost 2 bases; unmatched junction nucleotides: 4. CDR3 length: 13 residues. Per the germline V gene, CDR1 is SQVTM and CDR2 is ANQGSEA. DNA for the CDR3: TGCAGCGTCGCTGGGACAGGCAATCAGCCCCAGCATTTT. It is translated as CSVAGTGNQPQHF.

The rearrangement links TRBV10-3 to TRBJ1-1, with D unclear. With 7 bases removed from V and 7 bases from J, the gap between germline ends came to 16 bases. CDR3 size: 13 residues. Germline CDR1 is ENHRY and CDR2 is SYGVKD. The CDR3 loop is CAIMGRESHEAFF. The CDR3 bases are TGTGCCATCATGGGTAGGGAGTCCCATGAAGCTTTCTTT.

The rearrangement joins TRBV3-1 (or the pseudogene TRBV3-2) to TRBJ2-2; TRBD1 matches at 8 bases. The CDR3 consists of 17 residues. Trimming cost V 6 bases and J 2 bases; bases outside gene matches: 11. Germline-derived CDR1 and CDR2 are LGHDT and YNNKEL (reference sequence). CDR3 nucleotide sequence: TGTGCCAGCAGGCAGCTTTTGGCAGGGGGCAACACCGGGGAGCTGTTTTTT. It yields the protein CASRQLLAGGNTGELFF.

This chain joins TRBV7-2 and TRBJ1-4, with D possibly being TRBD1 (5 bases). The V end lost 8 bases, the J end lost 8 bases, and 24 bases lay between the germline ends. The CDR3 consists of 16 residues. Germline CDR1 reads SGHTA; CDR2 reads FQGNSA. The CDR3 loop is CASGTDWPGGGEKLFF. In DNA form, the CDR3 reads TGTGCCAGCGGAACTGACTGGCCGGGGGGTGGGGAAAAACTGTTTTTT.

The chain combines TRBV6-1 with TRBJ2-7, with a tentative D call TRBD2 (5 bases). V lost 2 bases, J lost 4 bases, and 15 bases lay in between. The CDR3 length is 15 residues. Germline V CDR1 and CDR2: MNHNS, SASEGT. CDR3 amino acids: CASSEIGGRRYEQYF. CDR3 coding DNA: TGTGCCAGCAGTGAAATCGGCGGGCGCAGATACGAGCAGTACTTC.

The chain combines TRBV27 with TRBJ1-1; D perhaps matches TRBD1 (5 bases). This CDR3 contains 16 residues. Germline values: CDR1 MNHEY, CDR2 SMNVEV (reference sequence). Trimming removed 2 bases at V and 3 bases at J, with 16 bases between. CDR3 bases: TGTGCCAGCAGTTTAGTTTTCCGGGGGGAGGACACTGAAGCTTTCTTT. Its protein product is CASSLVFRGEDTEAFF.